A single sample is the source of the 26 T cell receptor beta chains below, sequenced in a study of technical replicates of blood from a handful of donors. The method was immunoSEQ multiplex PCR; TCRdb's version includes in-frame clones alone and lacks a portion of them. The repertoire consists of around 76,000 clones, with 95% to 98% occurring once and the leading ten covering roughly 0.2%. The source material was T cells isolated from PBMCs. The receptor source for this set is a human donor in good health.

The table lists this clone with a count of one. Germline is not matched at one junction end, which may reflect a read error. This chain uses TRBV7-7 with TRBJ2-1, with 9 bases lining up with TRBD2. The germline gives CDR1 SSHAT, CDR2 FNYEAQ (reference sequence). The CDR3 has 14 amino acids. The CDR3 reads CASSLAGVGNEQFF. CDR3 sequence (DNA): TGTGCTAGCAGCTTAGCGGGAGTCGGGAATGAGCAGTTCTTC.

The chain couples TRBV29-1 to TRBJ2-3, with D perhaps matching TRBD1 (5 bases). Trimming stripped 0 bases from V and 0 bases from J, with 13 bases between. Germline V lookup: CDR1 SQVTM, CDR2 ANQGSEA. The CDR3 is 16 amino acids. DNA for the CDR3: TGCAGCGTTGAAGATCTAGGGGATGACAGCACAGATACGCAGTATTTT. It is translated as CSVEDLGDDSTDTQYF.

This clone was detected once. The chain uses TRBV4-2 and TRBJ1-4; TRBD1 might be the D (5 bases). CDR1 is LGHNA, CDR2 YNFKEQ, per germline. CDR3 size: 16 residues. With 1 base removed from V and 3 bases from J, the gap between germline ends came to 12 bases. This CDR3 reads CASSQVLRGANEKLFF. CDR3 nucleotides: TGTGCCAGCAGCCAAGTGCTTAGGGGTGCTAATGAAAAACTGTTTTTT.

CDR3 sequence reads: CASSLGVAGNTIYF. The CDR3 DNA follows: TGTGCCAGCAGCTTAGGGGTAGCCGGAAACACCATATATTTT. The chain recombines TRBV7-9 with TRBJ1-3, with D hard to call. The V end lost 1 base, the J end lost 4 bases, and 8 bases lay between the germline ends. The germline V gene has CDR1 SEHNR and CDR2 FQNEAQ (reference sequence). The CDR3 extends over 14 amino acids. Looking up the rest from reference TRBV7-9 and TRBJ1-3 gives the full variable domain: DTGVSQNPRHKITKRGQNVTFRCDPISEHNRLYWYRQTLGQGPEFLTYFQNEAQLEKSRLLSDRFSAERPKGSFSTLEIQRTEQGDSAMYLCASSLGVAGNTIYFGEGSWLTVV.

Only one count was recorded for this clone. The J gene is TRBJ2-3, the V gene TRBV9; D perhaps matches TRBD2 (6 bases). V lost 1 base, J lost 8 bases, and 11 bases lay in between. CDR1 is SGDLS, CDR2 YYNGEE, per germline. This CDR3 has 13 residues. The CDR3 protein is CASSVWREGTQYF. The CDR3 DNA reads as TGTGCCAGCAGCGTATGGCGGGAAGGTACGCAGTATTTT.

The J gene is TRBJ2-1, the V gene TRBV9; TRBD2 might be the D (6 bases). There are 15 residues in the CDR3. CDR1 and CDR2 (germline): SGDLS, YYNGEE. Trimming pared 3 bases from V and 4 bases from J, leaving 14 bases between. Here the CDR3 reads CASSEGSGQYNEQFF. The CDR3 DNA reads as TGTGCCAGCAGCGAGGGCAGCGGGCAGTACAATGAGCAGTTCTTC.

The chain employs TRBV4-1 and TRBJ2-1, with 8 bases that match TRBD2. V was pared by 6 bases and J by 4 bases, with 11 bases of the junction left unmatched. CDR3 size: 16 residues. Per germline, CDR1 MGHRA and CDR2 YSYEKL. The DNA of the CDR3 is TGCGCCAGCAGTCAACCGGGACTAGATGGATACAATGAGCAGTTCTTC. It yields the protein CASSQPGLDGYNEQFF.

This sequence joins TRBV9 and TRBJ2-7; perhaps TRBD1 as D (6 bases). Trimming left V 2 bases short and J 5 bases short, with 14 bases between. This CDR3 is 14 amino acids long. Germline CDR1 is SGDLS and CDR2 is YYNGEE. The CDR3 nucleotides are TGTGCCAGCAGCGTTGGCGACAGGTTTCACGAGCAGTACTTC. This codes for CASSVGDRFHEQYF.

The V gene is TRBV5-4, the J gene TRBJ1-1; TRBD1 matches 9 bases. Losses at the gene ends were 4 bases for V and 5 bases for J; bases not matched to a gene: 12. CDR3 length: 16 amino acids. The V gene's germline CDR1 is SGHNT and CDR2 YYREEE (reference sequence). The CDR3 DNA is TGTGCCAGCAGCAGGACAGGGGAGATAGTAACTACTGAAGCTTTCTTT. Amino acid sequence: CASSRTGEIVTTEAFF.

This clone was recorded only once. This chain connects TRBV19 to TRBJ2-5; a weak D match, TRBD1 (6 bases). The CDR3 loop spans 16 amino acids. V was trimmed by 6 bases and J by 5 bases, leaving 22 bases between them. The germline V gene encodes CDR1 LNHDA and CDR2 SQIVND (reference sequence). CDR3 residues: CASRSRSRGSGETQYF. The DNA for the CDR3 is TGTGCCAGTAGATCTCGAAGCAGGGGATCCGGGGAGACCCAGTACTTC.

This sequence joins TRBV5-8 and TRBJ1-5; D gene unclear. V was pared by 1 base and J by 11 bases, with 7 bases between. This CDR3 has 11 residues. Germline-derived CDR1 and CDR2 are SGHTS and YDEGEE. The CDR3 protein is CASSLTNTQHF. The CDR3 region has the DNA TGTGCCAGCAGCTTGACAAACACCCAGCATTTT.

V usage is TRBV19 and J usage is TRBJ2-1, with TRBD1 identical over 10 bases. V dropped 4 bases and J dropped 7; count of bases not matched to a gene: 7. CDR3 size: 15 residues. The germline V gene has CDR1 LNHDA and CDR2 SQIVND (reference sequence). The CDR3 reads CASSNRQGALNEQFF. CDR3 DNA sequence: TGTGCCAGTAGTAACCGACAGGGGGCGTTGAATGAGCAGTTCTTC.

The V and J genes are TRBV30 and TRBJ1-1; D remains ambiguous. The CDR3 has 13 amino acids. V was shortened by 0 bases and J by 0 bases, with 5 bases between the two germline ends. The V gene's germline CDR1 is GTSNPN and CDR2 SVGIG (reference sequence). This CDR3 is CAWSVLLNTEAFF. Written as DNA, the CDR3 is TGTGCCTGGAGTGTACTGCTGAACACTGAAGCTTTCTTT.

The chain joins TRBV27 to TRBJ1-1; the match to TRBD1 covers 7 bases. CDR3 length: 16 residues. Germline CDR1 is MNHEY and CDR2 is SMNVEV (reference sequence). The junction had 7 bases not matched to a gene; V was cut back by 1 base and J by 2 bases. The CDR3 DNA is TGTGCCAGCAGTTTATATGGGACAGCCGGAAACACTGAAGCTTTCTTT. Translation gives CASSLYGTAGNTEAFF.

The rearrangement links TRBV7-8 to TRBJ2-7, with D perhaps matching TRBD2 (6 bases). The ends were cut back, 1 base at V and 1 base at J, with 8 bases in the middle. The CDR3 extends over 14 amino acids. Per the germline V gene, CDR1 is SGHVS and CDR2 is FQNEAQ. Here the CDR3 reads CASSLVLASYEQYF. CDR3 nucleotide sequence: TGTGCCAGCAGCTTAGTCCTAGCGTCCTACGAGCAGTACTTC.

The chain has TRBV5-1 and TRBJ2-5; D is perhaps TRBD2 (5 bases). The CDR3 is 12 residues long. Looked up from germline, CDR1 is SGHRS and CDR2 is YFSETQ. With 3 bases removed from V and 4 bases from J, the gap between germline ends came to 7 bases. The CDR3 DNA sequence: TGCGCCAGCAGCTCCGGGGTAGAGACCCAGTACTTC. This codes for CASSSGVETQYF.

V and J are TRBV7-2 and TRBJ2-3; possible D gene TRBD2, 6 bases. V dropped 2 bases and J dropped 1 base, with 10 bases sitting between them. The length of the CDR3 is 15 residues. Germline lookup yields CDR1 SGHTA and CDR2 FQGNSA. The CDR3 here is CASSLWASGTDTQYF. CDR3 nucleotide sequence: TGTGCCAGCAGCTTATGGGCTAGCGGCACAGATACGCAGTATTTT.

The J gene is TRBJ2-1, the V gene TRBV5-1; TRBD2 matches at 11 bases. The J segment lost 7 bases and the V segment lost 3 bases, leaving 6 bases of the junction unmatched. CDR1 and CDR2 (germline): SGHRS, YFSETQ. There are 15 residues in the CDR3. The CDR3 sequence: CASSSTSGSLNEQFF. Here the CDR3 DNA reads TGCGCCAGCAGCTCCACTAGCGGGAGTTTAAATGAGCAGTTCTTC.

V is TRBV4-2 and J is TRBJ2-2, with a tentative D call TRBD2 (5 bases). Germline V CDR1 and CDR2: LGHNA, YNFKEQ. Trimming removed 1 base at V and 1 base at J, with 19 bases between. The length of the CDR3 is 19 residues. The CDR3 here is CASSQVPPSEGGNTGELFF. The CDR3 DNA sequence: TGTGCCAGCAGCCAAGTCCCCCCTTCAGAAGGAGGGAACACCGGGGAGCTGTTTTTT.

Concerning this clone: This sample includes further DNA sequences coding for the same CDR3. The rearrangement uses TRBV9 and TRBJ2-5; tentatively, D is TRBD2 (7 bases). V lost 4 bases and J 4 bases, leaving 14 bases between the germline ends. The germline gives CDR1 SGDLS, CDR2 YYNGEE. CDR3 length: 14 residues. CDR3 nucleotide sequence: TGTGCCAGCAGCCCTAGCGGAGGGGGAGAGACCCAGTACTTC. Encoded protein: CASSPSGGGETQYF.

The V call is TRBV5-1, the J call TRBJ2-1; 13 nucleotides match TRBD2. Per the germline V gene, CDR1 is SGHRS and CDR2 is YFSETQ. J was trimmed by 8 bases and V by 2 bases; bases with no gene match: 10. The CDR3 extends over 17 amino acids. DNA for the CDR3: TGCGCCAGCAGCTTAATAACCGGGACTAGCGGGATGGATGAGCAGTTCTTC. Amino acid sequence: CASSLITGTSGMDEQFF.

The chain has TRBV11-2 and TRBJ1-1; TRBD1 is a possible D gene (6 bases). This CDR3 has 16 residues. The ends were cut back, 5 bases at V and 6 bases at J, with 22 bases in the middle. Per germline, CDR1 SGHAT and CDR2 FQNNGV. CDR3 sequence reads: CASSSRNPQGIPEAFF. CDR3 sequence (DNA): TGTGCCAGCAGCAGTAGAAACCCACAGGGAATCCCTGAAGCTTTCTTT.

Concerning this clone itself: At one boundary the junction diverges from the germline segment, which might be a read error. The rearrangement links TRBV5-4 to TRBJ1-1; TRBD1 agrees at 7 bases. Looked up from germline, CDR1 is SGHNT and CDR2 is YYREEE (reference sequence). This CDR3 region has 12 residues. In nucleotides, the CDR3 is TGTGCCAGCAGCCGGGGGACAGCTGAACCTTTCTTT. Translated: CASSRGTAEPFF.

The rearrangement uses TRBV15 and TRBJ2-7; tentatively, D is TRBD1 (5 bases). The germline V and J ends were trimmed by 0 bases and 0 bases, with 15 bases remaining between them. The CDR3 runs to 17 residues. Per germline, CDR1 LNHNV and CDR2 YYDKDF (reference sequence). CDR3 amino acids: CATSRDQGPATSYEQYF. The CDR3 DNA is TGTGCCACCAGCAGAGATCAGGGTCCGGCTACCTCCTACGAGCAGTACTTC. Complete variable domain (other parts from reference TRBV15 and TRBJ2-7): DAMVIQNPRYQVTQFGKPVTLSCSQTLNHNVMYWYQQKSSQAPKLLFHYYDKDFNNEADTPDNFQSRRPNTSFCFLDIRSPGLGDTAMYLCATSRDQGPATSYEQYFGPGTRLTVT.

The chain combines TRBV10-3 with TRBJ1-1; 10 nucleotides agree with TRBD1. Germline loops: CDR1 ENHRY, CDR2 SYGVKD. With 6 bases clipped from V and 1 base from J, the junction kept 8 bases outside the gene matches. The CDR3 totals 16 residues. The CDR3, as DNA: TGTGCCATCAGAGCCGGGACAGGGGTGGAGAACACTGAAGCTTTCTTT. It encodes CAIRAGTGVENTEAFF.

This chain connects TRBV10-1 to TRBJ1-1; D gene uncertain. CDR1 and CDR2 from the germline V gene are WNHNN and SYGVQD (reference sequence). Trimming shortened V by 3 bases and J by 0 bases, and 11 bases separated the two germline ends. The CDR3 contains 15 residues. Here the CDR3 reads CASSDRWEVNTEAFF. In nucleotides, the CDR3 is TGCGCCAGCAGTGACCGATGGGAGGTGAACACTGAAGCTTTCTTT.